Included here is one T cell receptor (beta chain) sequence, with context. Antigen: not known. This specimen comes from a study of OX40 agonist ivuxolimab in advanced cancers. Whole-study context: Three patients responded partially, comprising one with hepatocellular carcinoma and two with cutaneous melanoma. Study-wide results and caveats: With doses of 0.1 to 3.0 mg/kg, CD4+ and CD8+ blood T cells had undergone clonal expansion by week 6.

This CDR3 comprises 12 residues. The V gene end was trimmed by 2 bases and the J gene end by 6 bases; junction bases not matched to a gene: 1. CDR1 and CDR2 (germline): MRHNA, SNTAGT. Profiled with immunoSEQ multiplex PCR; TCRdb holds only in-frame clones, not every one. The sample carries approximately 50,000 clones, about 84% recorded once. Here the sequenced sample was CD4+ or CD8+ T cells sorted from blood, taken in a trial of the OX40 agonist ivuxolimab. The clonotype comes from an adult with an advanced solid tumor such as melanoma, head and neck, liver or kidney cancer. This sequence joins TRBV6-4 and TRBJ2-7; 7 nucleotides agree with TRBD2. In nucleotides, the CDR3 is TGTGCCAGCAGTGACCCGGGGGGCGAGCAGTACTTC. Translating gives CASSDPGGEQYF.